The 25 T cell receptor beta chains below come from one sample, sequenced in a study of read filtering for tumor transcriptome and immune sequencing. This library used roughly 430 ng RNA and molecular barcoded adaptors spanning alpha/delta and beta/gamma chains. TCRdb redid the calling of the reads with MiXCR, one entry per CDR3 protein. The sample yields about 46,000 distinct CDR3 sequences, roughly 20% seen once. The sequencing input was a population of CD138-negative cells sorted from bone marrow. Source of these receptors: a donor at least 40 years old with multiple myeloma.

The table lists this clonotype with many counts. CDR3 DNA sequence: TGTGCCAGCAGCCCTCCCGGCTGGGGCGGCCCCGCAGATACGCAGTATTTT. It specifies CASSPPGWGGPADTQYF. This chain joins TRBV27 and TRBJ2-3; tentatively, D is TRBD1 (5 bases). The V and J ends lost 6 bases and 4 bases respectively, with 23 bases between them. The germline gives CDR1 MNHEY, CDR2 SMNVEV (reference sequence). The CDR3 spans 17 residues.

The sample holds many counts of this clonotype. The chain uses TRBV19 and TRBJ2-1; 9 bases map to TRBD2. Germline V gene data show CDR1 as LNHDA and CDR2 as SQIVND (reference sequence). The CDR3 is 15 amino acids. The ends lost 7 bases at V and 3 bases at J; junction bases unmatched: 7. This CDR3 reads CASTPGTSLYNEQFF. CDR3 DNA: TGTGCCAGTACTCCTGGGACTAGCCTCTACAATGAGCAGTTCTTC.

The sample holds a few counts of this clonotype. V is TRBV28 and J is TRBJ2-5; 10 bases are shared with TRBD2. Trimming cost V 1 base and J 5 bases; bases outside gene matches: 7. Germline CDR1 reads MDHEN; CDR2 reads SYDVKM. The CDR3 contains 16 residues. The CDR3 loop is CASSLFLAGAGETQYF. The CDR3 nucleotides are TGTGCCAGCAGTTTATTCCTAGCGGGAGCTGGTGAGACCCAGTACTTC.

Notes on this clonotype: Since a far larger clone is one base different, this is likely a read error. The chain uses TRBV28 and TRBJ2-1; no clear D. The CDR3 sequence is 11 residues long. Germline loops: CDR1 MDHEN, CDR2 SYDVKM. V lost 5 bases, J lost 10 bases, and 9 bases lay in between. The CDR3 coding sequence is TGTGCCAGCAGTCCCTACTACGAGCAGTTCTTC. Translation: CASSPYYEQFF.

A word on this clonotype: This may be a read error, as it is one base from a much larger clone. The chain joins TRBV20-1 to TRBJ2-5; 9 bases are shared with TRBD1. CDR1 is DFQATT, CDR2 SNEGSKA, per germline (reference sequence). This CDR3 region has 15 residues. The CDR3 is CGASRPGTGTETQYF. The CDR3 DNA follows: TGCGGTGCTAGCCGACCCGGGACAGGGACAGAGACCCAGTACTTC.

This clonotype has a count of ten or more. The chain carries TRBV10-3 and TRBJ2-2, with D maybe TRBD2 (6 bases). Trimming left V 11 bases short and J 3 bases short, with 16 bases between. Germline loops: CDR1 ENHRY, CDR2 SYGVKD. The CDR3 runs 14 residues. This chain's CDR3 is CAVSGGMDTGELFF. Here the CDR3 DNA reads TGTGCCGTGTCCGGAGGGATGGACACCGGGGAGCTGTTTTTT.

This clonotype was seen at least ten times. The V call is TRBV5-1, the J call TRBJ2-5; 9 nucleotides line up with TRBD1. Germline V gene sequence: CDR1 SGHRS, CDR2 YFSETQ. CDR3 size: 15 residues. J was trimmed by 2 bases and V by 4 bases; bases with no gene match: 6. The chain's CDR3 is CASSPGTGTQETQYF. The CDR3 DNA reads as TGCGCCAGCAGCCCGGGGACAGGGACTCAAGAGACCCAGTACTTC.

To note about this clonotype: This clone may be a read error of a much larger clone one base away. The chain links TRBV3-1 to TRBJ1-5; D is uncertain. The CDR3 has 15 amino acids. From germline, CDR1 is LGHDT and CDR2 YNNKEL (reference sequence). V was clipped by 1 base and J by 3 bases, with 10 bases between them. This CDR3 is CASSQGASFNQPQHF. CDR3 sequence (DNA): TGTGCCAGCAGCCAAGGAGCCAGCTTCAATCAGCCCCAGCATTTT.

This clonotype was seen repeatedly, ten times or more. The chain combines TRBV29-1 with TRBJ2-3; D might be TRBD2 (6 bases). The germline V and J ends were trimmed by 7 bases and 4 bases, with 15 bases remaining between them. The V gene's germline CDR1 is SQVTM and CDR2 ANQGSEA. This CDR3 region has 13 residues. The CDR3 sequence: CSAPVTGADTQYF. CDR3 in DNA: TGCAGCGCCCCCGTTACGGGGGCAGATACGCAGTATTTT.

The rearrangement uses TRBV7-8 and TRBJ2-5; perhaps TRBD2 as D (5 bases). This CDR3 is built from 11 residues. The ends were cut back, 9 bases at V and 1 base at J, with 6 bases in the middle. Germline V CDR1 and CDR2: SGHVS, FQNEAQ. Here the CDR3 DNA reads TGTGCCAGTCGGGGCCAAGAGACCCAGTACTTC. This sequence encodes CASRGQETQYF.

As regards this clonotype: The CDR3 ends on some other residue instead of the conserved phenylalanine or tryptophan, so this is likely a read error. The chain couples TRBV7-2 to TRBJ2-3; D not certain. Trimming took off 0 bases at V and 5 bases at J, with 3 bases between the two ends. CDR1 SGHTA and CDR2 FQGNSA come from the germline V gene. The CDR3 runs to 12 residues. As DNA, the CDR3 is TGTGCCAGCAGCTTAGCGAGAGATACGCAGTATTTA. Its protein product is CASSLARDTQYL.

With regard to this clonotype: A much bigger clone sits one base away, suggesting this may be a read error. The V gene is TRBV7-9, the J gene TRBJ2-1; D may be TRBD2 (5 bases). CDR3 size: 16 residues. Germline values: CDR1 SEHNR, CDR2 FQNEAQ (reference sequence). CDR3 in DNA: TGTGCCAGCGGCTTAGCGTCGCCCAGCTACCACAATGAGCAGTTCTTC. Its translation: CASGLASPSYHNEQFF. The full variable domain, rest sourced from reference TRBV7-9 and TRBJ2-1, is DTGVSQNPRHKITKRGQNVTFRCDPISEHNRLYWYRQTLGQGPEFLTYFQNEAQLEKSRLLSDRFSAERPKGSFSTLEIQRTEQGDSAMYLCASGLASPSYHNEQFFGPGTRLTVL.

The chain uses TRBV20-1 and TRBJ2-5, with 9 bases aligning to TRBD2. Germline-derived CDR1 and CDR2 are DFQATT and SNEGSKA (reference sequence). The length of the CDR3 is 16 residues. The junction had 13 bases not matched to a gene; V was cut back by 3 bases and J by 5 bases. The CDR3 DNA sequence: TGCAGTGCTAGTAACGGTTTAGCGGGAGTGGGGGAGACCCAGTACTTC. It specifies CSASNGLAGVGETQYF.

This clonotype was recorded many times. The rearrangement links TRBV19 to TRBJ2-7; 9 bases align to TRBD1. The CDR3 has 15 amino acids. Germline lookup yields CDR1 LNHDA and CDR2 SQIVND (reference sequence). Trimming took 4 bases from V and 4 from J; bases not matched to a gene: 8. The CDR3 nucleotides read TGTGCCAGTAGTACACCGGGACAGGGAAGTTACGAGCAGTACTTC. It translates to CASSTPGQGSYEQYF.

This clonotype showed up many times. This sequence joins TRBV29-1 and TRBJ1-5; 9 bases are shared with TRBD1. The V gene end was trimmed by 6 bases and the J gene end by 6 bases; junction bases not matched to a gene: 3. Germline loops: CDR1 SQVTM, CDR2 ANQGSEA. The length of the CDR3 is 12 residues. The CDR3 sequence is CSVQGAGQPQHF. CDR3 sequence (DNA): TGCAGCGTACAGGGGGCAGGTCAGCCCCAGCATTTT.

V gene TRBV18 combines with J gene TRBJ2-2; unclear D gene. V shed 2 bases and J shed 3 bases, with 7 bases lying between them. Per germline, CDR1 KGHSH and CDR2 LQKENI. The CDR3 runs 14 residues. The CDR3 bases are TGTGCCAGCTCACCAACGGTGTACACCGGGGAGCTGTTTTTT. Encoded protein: CASSPTVYTGELFF.

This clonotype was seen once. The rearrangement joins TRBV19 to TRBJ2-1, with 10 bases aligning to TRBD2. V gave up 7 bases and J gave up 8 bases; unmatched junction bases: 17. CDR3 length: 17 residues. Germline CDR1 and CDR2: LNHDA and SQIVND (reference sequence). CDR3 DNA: TGTGCCAGTAAGCCCCTTGAGGCTAGCGGGAGTCGGGATGAGCAGTTCTTC. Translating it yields CASKPLEASGSRDEQFF.

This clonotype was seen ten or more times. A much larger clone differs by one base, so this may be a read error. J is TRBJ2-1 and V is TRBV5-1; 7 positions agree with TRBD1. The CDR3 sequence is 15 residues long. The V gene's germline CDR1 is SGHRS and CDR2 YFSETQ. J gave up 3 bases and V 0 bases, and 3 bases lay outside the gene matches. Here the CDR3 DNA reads TGCGCCAGCAGCTTGGAGACAGGGAGCTACAATGAGCAGTTCTTC. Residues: CASSLETGSYNEQFF.

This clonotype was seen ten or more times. In DNA form, the CDR3 reads TGCGCCAGCAGCCCGAGTGCAGGCGATTCCGGGGAGCTGTTTTTT. The encoded protein is CASSPSAGDSGELFF. The chain uses TRBV5-1 and TRBJ2-2; D is unclear. Germline V gives CDR1 SGHRS, CDR2 YFSETQ. CDR3 size: 15 residues. Trimming pared 4 bases from V and 6 bases from J, leaving 16 bases between.

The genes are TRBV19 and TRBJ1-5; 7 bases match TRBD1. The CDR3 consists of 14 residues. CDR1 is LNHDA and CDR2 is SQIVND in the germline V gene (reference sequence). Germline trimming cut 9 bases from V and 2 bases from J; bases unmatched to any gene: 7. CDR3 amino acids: CASSDTGGNQPQHF. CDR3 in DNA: TGTGCCAGCAGTGACACAGGGGGCAATCAGCCCCAGCATTTT.

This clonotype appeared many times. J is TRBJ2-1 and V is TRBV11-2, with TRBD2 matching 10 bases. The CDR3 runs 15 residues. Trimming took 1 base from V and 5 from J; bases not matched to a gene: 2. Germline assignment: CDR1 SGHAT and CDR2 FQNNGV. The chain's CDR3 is CASSLVAGGNNEQFF. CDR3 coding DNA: TGTGCCAGCAGCTTAGTAGCGGGAGGAAACAATGAGCAGTTCTTC.

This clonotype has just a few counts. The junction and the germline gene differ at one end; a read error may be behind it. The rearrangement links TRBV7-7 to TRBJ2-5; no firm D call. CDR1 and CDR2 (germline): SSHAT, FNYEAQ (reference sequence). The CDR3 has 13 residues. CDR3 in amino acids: CASSFAPQETQYF. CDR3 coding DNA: TGTGCTAGCAGCTTCGCTCCCCAAGAGACCCAGTACTTC. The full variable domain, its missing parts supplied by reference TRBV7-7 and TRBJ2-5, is GAGVSQSPRYKVTKRGQDVTLRCDPISSHATLYWYQQALGQGPEFLTYFNYEAQPDKSGLPSDRFSAERPEGSISTLTIQRTEQRDSAMYRCASSFAPQETQYFGPGTRLLVL.

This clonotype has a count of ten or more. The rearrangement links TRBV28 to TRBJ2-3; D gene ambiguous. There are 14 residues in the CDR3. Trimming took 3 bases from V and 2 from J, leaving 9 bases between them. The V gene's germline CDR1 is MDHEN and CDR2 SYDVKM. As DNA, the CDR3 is TGTGCCAGCAGTTTGTCCACGAACACAGATACGCAGTATTTT. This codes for CASSLSTNTDTQYF.

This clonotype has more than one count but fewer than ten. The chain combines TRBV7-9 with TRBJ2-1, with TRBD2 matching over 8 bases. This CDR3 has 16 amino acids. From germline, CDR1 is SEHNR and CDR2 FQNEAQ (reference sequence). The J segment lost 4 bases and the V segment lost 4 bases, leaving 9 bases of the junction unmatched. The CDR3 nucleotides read TGTGCCAGCAGCTCATTAGCGGGATGGTTGTACAATGAGCAGTTCTTC. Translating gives CASSSLAGWLYNEQFF. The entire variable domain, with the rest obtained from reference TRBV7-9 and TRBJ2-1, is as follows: DTGVSQNPRHKITKRGQNVTFRCDPISEHNRLYWYRQTLGQGPEFLTYFQNEAQLEKSRLLSDRFSAERPKGSFSTLEIQRTEQGDSAMYLCASSSLAGWLYNEQFFGPGTRLTVL.

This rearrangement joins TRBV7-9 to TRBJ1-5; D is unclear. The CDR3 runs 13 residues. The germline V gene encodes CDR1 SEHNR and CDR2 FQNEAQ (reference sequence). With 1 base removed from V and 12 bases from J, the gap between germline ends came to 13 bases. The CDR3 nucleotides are TGTGCCAGCAGCTTAGGAGCTCCCGGCAACCAGCATTTT. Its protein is CASSLGAPGNQHF. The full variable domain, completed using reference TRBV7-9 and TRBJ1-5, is DTGVSQNPRHKITKRGQNVTFRCDPISEHNRLYWYRQTLGQGPEFLTYFQNEAQLEKSRLLSDRFSAERPKGSFSTLEIQRTEQGDSAMYLCASSLGAPGNQHFGDGTRLSIL.